This T cell receptor (beta chain) comes out of a study of T-cell reconstitution after alpha-beta-depleted transplantation in children. Study-wide points: There were reportedly several hundred expanded graft clones from which alpha-beta T cells came about two months after transplant. The high TCRbeta diversity at day 60 in some patients came from surviving recipient T cells and thymic progenitors.

This clonotype came up once. Its antigen is currently unknown. TCRbeta library preparation incorporated unique molecular identifiers. TCRdb processed the PCR reads anew with MiXCR; each CDR3 protein has one entry. The sample shows almost 250,000 distinct CDR3 sequences, 20% to 30% of them seen only once. This TCR came from a girl under 10 years old with Fanconi anemia, due to receive a stem cell transplant. The sample here was PBMCs, taken before TCRalphabeta/CD19-depleted stem cell transplant.

The CDR3 DNA is TGTGCTAGTGGTTGGCAGGGGACCGGGGAGCTGTTTTTT. It encodes CASGWQGTGELFF. The chain joins TRBV12-5 to TRBJ2-2, with D perhaps matching TRBD1 (6 bases). The CDR3 spans 13 residues. Trimming took 4 bases from V and 5 from J, leaving 8 bases between them. Germline CDR1 is LGHNT and CDR2 is FRNRAP.